These 22 T cell receptor beta chains were all obtained from the same sample, sequenced in a study of blood T cell repertoires in COVID-19. Clones were sequenced by immunoSEQ multiplex PCR, and TCRdb holds only the in-frame ones, with some missing. The table shows about 83,000 clones, with roughly 90% occurring only once. The sample comprised peripheral blood. The receptors stem from a woman aged 80 or older with active or convalescent COVID-19.

The chain is built from TRBV24-1 and TRBJ2-5; 8 positions agree with TRBD1. CDR3 length: 17 residues. V dropped 5 bases and J dropped 1; count of bases not matched to a gene: 11. Germline V lookup: CDR1 KGHDR, CDR2 SFDVKD. The CDR3 loop reads CATSASTGAGPQETQYF. CDR3 in DNA: TGTGCCACCAGTGCCTCGACAGGGGCCGGTCCCCAAGAGACCCAGTACTTC.

This sequence joins TRBV19 and TRBJ2-1; D may be TRBD2 (5 bases). Germline CDR1 is LNHDA and CDR2 is SQIVND (reference sequence). This CDR3 spans 15 amino acids. The V end lost 2 bases, the J end lost 2 bases, and 10 bases lay between the germline ends. The CDR3 bases are TGTGCCAGTAGTATAACCGGGAACCCCTACAATGAGCAGTTCTTC. Amino acid sequence: CASSITGNPYNEQFF.

The V and J genes are TRBV9 and TRBJ1-6; the match to TRBD1 covers 7 bases. Per the germline V gene, CDR1 is SGDLS and CDR2 is YYNGEE. Trimming removed 3 bases from V and 0 bases from J; junction bases left unmatched: 3. CDR3 length equals 16 residues. The CDR3 is CASSAQGSSYNSPLHF. CDR3 DNA: TGTGCCAGCAGCGCACAGGGGAGCTCCTATAATTCACCCCTCCACTTT.

The chain is built from TRBV28 and TRBJ1-5, with TRBD1 as a possible D gene (5 bases). Germline lookup yields CDR1 MDHEN and CDR2 SYDVKM. This CDR3 has 15 amino acids. Trimming pared 6 bases from V and 6 bases from J, leaving 18 bases between. For the CDR3, the DNA is TGTGCCAGCAGGGGAACGGAGGGGCGAGTTCAGCCCCAGCATTTT. It specifies CASRGTEGRVQPQHF.

The rearrangement uses TRBV7-8 and TRBJ1-1, with 8 bases lining up with TRBD1. Germline loops: CDR1 SGHVS, CDR2 FQNEAQ. V shed 5 bases, J shed 6 bases, and the junction held 8 bases outside the gene matches. CDR3 length: 14 residues. The CDR3 nucleotides read TGTGCCAGCAGCACTGGACAGGGAGTCGCTGAAGCTTTCTTT. Its protein is CASSTGQGVAEAFF.

V usage is TRBV18 and J usage is TRBJ1-4, with 12 bases lining up with TRBD1. V dropped 2 bases and J dropped 4; count of bases not matched to a gene: 5. CDR3 length equals 17 residues. Germline CDR1 reads KGHSH; CDR2 reads LQKENI. The CDR3 nucleotides are TGTGCCAGCTCACCAATGGGACAGGGGGCGTTTAATGAAAAACTGTTTTTT. Translated, it gives CASSPMGQGAFNEKLFF.

This CDR3 is CASSPEGTLYSPLHF. Here the CDR3 DNA reads TGTGCCAGCAGTCCGGAGGGGACGCTTTATTCACCCCTCCACTTT. The chain joins TRBV6-5 to TRBJ1-6, with D perhaps TRBD1 (5 bases). The CDR3 has 15 residues. Trimming left V 5 bases short and J 8 bases short, with 16 bases between. Germline V lookup: CDR1 MNHEY, CDR2 SVGAGI.

The chain combines TRBV21-1 with TRBJ2-7; the D call TRBD2 from the table was never checked on the DNA. TRBV21-1 is noted as a pseudogene. CDR3 length: 16 amino acids. This chain's CDR3 is CASSVWVGRVNYEQYF. The CDR3 coding sequence is TGTGCCAGCTCAGTATGGGTCGGGAGGGTAAACTACGAGCAGTACTTC.

This chain links TRBV5-1 with TRBJ2-2, with D possibly matching TRBD1 (6 bases). CDR1 is SGHRS, CDR2 YFSETQ, per germline. CDR3 length equals 14 residues. The V end lost 0 bases, the J end lost 6 bases, and 9 bases lay between the germline ends. Written as DNA, the CDR3 is TGCGCCAGCAGCTTGGGGCAGGGGTCCGGGGAGCTGTTTTTT. Translating gives CASSLGQGSGELFF.

This clone was seen a handful of times. The chain employs TRBV7-9 and TRBJ2-7, with D maybe TRBD1 (6 bases). The CDR3 consists of 15 residues. Trimming stripped 4 bases from V and 2 bases from J, with 15 bases between. The germline gives CDR1 SEHNR, CDR2 FQNEAQ (reference sequence). The CDR3 DNA sequence: TGTGCCAGCAGCTCAGACACAGGGTCTACCTACGAGCAGTACTTC. Its protein is CASSSDTGSTYEQYF.

V gene TRBV12-3 or TRBV12-4 combines with J gene TRBJ2-7, with 9 bases aligning to TRBD2. The V and J ends lost 11 bases and 5 bases, in that order; junction bases with no gene match: 1. The CDR3 contains 10 residues. CDR3 DNA: TGTGCCGGCGGGGGGGACGAGCAGTACTTC. Its translation: CAGGGDEQYF.

V gene TRBV5-6 combines with J gene TRBJ1-2; 7 bases are shared with TRBD1. The ends lost 4 bases at V and 0 bases at J; junction bases unmatched: 12. Germline CDR1 SGHDT, CDR2 YYEEEE. The CDR3 spans 17 residues. The CDR3 DNA reads as TGTGCCAGCAGCGGGGGACAGTTTACCTTCTCTAACTATGGCTACACCTTC. Translated: CASSGGQFTFSNYGYTF.

This chain links TRBV27 with TRBJ1-2; maybe TRBD1 (5 bases). Germline CDR1 and CDR2: MNHEY and SMNVEV (reference sequence). The CDR3 extends over 13 amino acids. The V end was cut by 4 bases, the J end by 7 bases, with 13 bases between. This chain's CDR3 is CASSWGHQGGYTF. As DNA, the CDR3 is TGTGCCAGCAGTTGGGGTCACCAGGGTGGCTACACCTTC.

This sequence joins TRBV5-1 and TRBJ2-3; D perhaps matches TRBD1 (6 bases). CDR3 length: 14 amino acids. Germline V gene lookup returns CDR1 SGHRS and CDR2 YFSETQ. V was shortened by 1 base and J by 3 bases, with 9 bases between the two germline ends. CDR3 sequence reads: CASSLTGTTDTQYF. CDR3 sequence (DNA): TGCGCCAGCAGCTTGACCGGGACAACAGATACGCAGTATTTT.

The J gene is TRBJ1-3, the V gene TRBV27; a possible D gene is TRBD1 (6 bases). CDR1 and CDR2 from the germline V gene are MNHEY and SMNVEV (reference sequence). The CDR3 is made up of 16 amino acids. Trimming stripped 5 bases from V and 0 bases from J, with 14 bases between. The CDR3 region has the DNA TGTGCCAGCAGTCAAGGACAGAAGAGCTCTGGAAACACCATATATTTT. Protein sequence: CASSQGQKSSGNTIYF.

The V call is TRBV4-3, the J call TRBJ2-1; 12 nucleotides align to TRBD2. The CDR3 has 18 amino acids. The junction had 8 bases not matched to a gene; V was cut back by 0 bases and J by 5 bases. CDR1 is LGHNA and CDR2 is YSLEER in the germline V gene. The CDR3: CASSQDRLAGEPNNEQFF. The CDR3 coding sequence is TGCGCCAGCAGCCAAGATCGACTAGCGGGGGAGCCAAACAATGAGCAGTTCTTC.

The chain uses TRBV15 and TRBJ2-3; 10 bases line up with TRBD2. J was trimmed by 8 bases and V by 0 bases; bases with no gene match: 14. The CDR3 length is 18 residues. CDR1 is LNHNV and CDR2 is YYDKDF in the germline V gene (reference sequence). CDR3 coding DNA: TGTGCCACCAGCAGAGATTTGAGGACTAGCGGCGACCTCCGTACGCAGTATTTT. Translation gives CATSRDLRTSGDLRTQYF.

The rearrangement links TRBV12-5 to TRBJ2-2; tentative D call: TRBD2 (6 bases). The CDR3 runs 16 residues. The V and J ends lost 4 bases and 4 bases respectively, with 16 bases between them. Germline CDR1 reads LGHNT; CDR2 reads FRNRAP. CDR3: CASGSVTSRGTGELFF. DNA for the CDR3: TGTGCTAGTGGTTCCGTAACTAGCCGTGGCACCGGGGAGCTGTTTTTT.

The chain recombines TRBV4-1 with TRBJ1-5; possibly TRBD1 for D (5 bases). Germline CDR1 reads MGHRA; CDR2 reads YSYEKL. Trimming took off 2 bases at V and 0 bases at J, with 17 bases between the two ends. CDR3 length equals 18 residues. CDR3 loop: CASSQTRVRSNSNQPQHF. DNA for the CDR3: TGCGCCAGCAGCCAAACCAGGGTGAGATCTAATAGCAATCAGCCCCAGCATTTT.

J is TRBJ1-4 and V is TRBV5-1; a possible D gene is TRBD1 (6 bases). Per the germline V gene, CDR1 is SGHRS and CDR2 is YFSETQ. Deletions cut 3 bases from V and 8 bases from J, with 8 bases between. The CDR3 runs 12 residues. This CDR3 is CASSSGGEKLFF. The CDR3 DNA sequence: TGCGCCAGCAGCTCGGGGGGCGAAAAACTGTTTTTT.

This chain uses TRBV2 with TRBJ1-3; D is uncertain. From germline, CDR1 is SNHLY and CDR2 FYNNEI. The V and J ends lost 4 bases and 7 bases respectively, with 11 bases between them. The CDR3 totals 13 residues. The CDR3 spells CASSGVVRNTIYF. CDR3 nucleotides: TGTGCCAGCAGTGGCGTGGTCCGCAACACCATATATTTT.

V is TRBV2 and J is TRBJ2-1; TRBD1 aligns across 11 bases. CDR1 is SNHLY, CDR2 FYNNEI, per germline. This CDR3 has 13 amino acids. Trimming took 10 bases from V and 7 from J; bases not matched to a gene: 6. In nucleotides, the CDR3 is TGTGCCACCCTAGGACAGGGGGCTAATGAGCAGTTCTTC. It is translated as CATLGQGANEQFF.